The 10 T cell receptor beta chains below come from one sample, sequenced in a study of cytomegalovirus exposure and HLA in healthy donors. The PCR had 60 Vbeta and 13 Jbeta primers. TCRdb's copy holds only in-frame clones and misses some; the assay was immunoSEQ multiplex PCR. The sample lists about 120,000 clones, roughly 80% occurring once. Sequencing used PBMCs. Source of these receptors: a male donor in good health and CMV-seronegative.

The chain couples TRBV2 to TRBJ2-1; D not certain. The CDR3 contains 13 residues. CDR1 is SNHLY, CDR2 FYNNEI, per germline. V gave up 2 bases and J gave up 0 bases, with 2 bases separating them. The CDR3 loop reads CASSERSYNEQFF. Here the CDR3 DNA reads TGTGCCAGCAGTGAACGCTCCTACAATGAGCAGTTCTTC.

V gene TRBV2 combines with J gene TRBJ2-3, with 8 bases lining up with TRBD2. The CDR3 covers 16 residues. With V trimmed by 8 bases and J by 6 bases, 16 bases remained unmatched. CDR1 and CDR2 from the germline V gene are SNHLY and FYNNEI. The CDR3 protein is CASYKRVAGIGDTQYF. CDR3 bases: TGTGCCAGCTACAAGAGGGTAGCGGGAATCGGGGATACGCAGTATTTT.

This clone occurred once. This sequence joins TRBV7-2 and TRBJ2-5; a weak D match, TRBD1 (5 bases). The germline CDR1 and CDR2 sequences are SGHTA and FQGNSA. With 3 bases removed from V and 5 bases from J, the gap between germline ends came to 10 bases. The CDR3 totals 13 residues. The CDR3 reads CASSFRGSETQYF. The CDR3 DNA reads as TGTGCCAGCAGCTTTAGGGGATCGGAGACCCAGTACTTC.

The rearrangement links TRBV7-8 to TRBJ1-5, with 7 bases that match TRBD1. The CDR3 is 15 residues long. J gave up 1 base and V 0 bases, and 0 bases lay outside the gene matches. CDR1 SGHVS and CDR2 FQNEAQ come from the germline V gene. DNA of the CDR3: TGTGCCAGCAGCTTAGCGGGACAGAGCAATCAGCCCCAGCATTTT. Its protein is CASSLAGQSNQPQHF.

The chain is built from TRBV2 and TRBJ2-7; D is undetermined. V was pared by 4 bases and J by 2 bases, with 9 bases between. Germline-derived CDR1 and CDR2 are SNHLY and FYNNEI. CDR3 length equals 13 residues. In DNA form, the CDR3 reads TGTGCCAGCAGTGGTAGCCCCCCCTACGAGCAGTACTTC. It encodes CASSGSPPYEQYF.

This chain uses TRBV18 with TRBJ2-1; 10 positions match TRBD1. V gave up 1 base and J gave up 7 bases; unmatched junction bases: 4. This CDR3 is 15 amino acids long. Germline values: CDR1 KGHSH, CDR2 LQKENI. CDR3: CASSPRDRGFNEQFF. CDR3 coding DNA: TGTGCCAGCTCACCACGGGACAGGGGCTTTAATGAGCAGTTCTTC. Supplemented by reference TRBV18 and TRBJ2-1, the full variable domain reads NAGVMQNPRHLVRRRGQEARLRCSPMKGHSHVYWYRQLPEEGLKFMVYLQKENIIDESGMPKERFSAEFPKEGPSILRIQQVVRGDSAAYFCASSPRDRGFNEQFFGPGTRLTVL.

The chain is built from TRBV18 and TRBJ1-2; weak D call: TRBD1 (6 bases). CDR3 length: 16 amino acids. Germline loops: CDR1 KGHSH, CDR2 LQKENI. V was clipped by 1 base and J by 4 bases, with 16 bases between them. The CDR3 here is CASSPLEETGSYGYTF. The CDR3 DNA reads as TGTGCCAGCTCACCACTCGAAGAAACAGGGAGCTATGGCTACACCTTC. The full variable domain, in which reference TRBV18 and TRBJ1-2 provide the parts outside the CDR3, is NAGVMQNPRHLVRRRGQEARLRCSPMKGHSHVYWYRQLPEEGLKFMVYLQKENIIDESGMPKERFSAEFPKEGPSILRIQQVVRGDSAAYFCASSPLEETGSYGYTFGSGTRLTVV.

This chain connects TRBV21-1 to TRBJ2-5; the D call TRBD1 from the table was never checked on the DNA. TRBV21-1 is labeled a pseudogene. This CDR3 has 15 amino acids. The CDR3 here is CASSETGGWQETQYF. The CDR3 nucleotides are TGTGCCAGCAGCGAGACAGGGGGCTGGCAAGAGACCCAGTACTTC.

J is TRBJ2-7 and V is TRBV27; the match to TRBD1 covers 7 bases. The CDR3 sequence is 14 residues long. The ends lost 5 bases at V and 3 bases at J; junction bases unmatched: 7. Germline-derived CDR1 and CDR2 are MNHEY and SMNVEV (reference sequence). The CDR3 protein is CASSRTGVNYEQYF. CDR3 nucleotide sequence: TGTGCCAGCAGTCGAACAGGGGTAAACTACGAGCAGTACTTC.

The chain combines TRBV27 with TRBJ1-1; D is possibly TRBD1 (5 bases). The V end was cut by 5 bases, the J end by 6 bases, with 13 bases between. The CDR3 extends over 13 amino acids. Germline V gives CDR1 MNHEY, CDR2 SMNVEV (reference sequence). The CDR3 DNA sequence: TGTGCCAGCAGTACGTGGACGGGGGCTGAAGCTTTCTTT. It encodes CASSTWTGAEAFF.